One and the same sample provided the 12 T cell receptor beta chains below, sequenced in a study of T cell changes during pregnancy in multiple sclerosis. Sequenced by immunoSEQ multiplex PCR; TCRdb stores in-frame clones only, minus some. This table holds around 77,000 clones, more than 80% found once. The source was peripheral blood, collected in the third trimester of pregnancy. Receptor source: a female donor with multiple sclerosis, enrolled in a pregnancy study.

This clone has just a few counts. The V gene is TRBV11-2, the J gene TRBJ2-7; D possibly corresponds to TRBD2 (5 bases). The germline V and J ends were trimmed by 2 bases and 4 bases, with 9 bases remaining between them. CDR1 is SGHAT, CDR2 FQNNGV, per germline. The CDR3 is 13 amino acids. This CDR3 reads CASSLTRSYEQYF. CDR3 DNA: TGTGCCAGCAGCTTAACTAGATCATACGAGCAGTACTTC. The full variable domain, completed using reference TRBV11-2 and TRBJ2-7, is EAGVAQSPRYKIIEKRQSVAFWCNPISGHATLYWYQQILGQGPKLLIQFQNNGVVDDSQLPKDRFSAERLKGVDSTLKIQPAKLEDSAVYLCASSLTRSYEQYFGPGTRLTVT.

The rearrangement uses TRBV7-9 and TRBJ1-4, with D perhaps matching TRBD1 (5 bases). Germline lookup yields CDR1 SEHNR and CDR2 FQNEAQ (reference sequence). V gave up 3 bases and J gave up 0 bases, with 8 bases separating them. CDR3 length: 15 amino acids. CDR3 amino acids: CASSFGHATNEKLFF. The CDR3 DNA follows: TGTGCCAGCAGCTTTGGACACGCAACTAATGAAAAACTGTTTTTT.

The CDR3 loop is CASSIQGHAGELFF. CDR3 in DNA: TGCGCCAGCAGCATACAGGGGCATGCCGGGGAGCTGTTTTTT. The gene calls are TRBV5-1 and TRBJ2-2; 7 nucleotides align to TRBD1. Germline lookup yields CDR1 SGHRS and CDR2 YFSETQ. This CDR3 is 14 amino acids long. J was trimmed by 6 bases and V by 4 bases; bases with no gene match: 6.

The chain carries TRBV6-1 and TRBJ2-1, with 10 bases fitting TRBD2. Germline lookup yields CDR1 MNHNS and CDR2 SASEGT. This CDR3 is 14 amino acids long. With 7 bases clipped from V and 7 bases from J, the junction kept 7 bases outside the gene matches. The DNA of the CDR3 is TGTGCCAGCAACCGAGCGGGAGGGCCGAATGAGCAGTTCTTC. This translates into CASNRAGGPNEQFF.

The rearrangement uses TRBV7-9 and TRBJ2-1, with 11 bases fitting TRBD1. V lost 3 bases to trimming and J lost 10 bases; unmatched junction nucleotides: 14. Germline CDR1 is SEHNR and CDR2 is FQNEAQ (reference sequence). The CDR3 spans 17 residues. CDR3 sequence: CASSFPRGTGGYWEQFF. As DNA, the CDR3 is TGTGCCAGCAGCTTCCCCAGGGGGACAGGGGGTTATTGGGAGCAGTTCTTC.

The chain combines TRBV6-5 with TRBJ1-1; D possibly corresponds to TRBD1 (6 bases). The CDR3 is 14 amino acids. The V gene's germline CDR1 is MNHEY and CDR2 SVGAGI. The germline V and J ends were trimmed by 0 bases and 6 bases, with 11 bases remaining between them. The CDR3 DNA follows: TGTGCCAGCAGTTACTCGGGGGGGCGGGCTGAAGCTTTCTTT. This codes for CASSYSGGRAEAFF.

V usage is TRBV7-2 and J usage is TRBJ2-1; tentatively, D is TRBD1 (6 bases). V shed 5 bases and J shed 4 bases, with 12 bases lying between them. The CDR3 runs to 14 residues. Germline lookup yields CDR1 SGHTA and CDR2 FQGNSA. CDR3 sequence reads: CASSHETGYNEQFF. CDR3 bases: TGTGCCAGCAGCCACGAAACAGGGTACAATGAGCAGTTCTTC.

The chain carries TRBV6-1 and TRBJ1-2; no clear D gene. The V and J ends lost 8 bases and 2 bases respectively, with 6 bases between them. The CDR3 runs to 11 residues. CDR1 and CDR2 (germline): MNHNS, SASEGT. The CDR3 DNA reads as TGTGCCAGCCGGGGAAACTATGGCTACACCTTC. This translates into CASRGNYGYTF.

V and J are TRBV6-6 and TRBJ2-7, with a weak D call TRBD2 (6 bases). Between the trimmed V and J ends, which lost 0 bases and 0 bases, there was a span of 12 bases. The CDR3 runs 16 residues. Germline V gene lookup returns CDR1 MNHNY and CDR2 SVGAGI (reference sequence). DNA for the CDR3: TGTGCCAGCAGTTACTCTGGCGGGACCGCCTCCTACGAGCAGTACTTC. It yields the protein CASSYSGGTASYEQYF.

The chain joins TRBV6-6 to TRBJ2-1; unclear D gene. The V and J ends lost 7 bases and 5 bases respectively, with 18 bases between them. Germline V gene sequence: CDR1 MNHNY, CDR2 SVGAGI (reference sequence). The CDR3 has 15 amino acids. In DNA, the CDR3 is TGTGCCAGCACTGAGGCACGGATCTTCAACAATGAGCAGTTCTTC. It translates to CASTEARIFNNEQFF.

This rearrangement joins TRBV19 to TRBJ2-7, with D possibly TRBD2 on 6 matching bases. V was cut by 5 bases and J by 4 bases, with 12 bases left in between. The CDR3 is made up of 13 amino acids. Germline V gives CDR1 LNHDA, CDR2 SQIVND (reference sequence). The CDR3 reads CASSSGLSYEQYF. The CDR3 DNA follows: TGTGCCAGTAGTTCGGGACTCTCATACGAGCAGTACTTC.

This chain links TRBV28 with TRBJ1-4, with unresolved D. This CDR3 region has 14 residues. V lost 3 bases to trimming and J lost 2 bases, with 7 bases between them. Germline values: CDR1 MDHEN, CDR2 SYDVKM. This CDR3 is CASSFAITNEKLFF. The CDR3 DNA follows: TGTGCCAGCAGTTTTGCTATTACTAATGAAAAACTGTTTTTT.